These T cell receptor beta chains were read from a single sample in a study of T cell repertoires in cytomegalovirus infection. TCRdb fed the reads into MiXCR, producing one record per CDR3 protein. This table has 80,000 to 130,000 distinct CDR3 sequences, about a quarter appearing once. What was sequenced was CD8+ T cells from PBMCs. The origin of the receptors is a human donor in good health (CMV status not recorded). Some clones in this sample may be carry-over from other donors' samples. Both conserved end residues are part of each CDR3. Fields, in order: J gene, D gene, clone size, V gene, CDR3 length, CDR3 protein, CDR3 DNA. D genes are given only for firm matches. For some rows the clone size is stated as once, few or many, or as a class when expanded; others skip it.

TRBJ1-4 TRBD1 . TRBV19 13 CAGWRQGSEKLFF TGTGCCGGCTGGAGACAGGGGAGTGAAAAACTGTTTTTT
TRBJ2-2 . many TRBV7-6 15 CASSLLQGNTGELFF TGTGCCAGCAGCTTATTACAGGGGAACACCGGGGAGCTGTTTTTT
TRBJ1-5 . . TRBV6-6 15 CASSSGGSDNQPQHF TGTGCCAGCAGCTCGGGCGGGTCTGACAATCAGCCCCAGCATTTT
TRBJ2-3 TRBD2 . TRBV20-1 16 CSARGYGLAGTDTQYF TGCAGTGCTAGAGGCTATGGACTAGCGGGCACAGATACGCAGTATTTT
TRBJ2-2 TRBD2 many TRBV7-8 16 CASTVGTSSNTGELFF TGTGCCAGCACCGTTGGGACTAGCAGTAACACCGGGGAGCTGTTTTTT
TRBJ1-1 TRBD1 many TRBV5-6 13 CASSLGTGGEAFF TGTGCCAGCAGCTTGGGGACAGGGGGGGAAGCTTTCTTT
TRBJ2-7 TRBD2 few TRBV4-1 16 CASSQETSGIAHEQYF TGCGCCAGCAGCCAGGAGACTAGCGGGATTGCCCACGAGCAGTACTTC
TRBJ2-6 TRBD1 many TRBV10-3 21 CAISETSRGQGRDSGANVLTF TGTGCCATCAGTGAGACCTCTCGGGGACAGGGGCGGGATTCTGGGGCCAACGTCCTGACTTTC
TRBJ1-5 TRBD1 few TRBV6-8 15 CASSPRQGGNQPQHF TGTGCCAGCAGTCCACGACAGGGTGGCAATCAGCCCCAGCATTTT
TRBJ2-5 TRBD2 many TRBV7-2 17 CASSSPASGGLQETQYF TGTGCCAGCAGCTCCCCGGCTAGCGGGGGCCTCCAAGAGACCCAGTACTTC
TRBJ1-2 . few TRBV7-2 12 CASSLGQGGYTF TGTGCCAGCAGCTTAGGGCAGGGTGGCTACACCTTC
TRBJ2-7 . . TRBV6-5 17 CASSPPRQAPYSYEQYF TGTGCCAGCAGTCCCCCCCGGCAGGCCCCTTATTCCTACGAGCAGTACTTC
TRBJ2-3 TRBD1 once TRBV5-1 16 CASSPGQGAATDTQYF TGCGCCAGCAGCCCGGGACAGGGGGCAGCCACAGATACGCAGTATTTT